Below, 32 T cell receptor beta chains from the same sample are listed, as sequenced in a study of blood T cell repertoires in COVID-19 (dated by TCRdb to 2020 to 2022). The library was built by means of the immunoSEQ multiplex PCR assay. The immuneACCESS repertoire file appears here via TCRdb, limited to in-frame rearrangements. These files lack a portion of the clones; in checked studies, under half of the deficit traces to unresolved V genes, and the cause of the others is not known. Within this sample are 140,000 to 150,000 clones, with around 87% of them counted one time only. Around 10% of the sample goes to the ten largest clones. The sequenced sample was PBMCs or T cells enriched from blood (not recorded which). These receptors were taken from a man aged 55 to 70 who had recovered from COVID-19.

The CDR3 nucleotides are TGTGCCAGCAGCCGAGGGGGTACCTACGAGCAGTACTTC. It codes for CASSRGGTYEQYF. V and J are TRBV3-1 (or the pseudogene TRBV3-2) and TRBJ2-7; TRBD1 might be the D (6 bases). Trimming took off 4 bases at V and 2 bases at J, with 9 bases between the two ends. Germline V lookup: CDR1 LGHDT, CDR2 YNNKEL (reference sequence). The CDR3 loop spans 13 amino acids.

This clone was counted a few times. The DNA of the CDR3 is TGTGCCAGAGTGAGGGTTGAAGCTTTCTTT. Translating it yields CARVRVEAFF. The chain recombines TRBV2 with TRBJ1-1; unclear D gene. Trimming took off 9 bases at V and 7 bases at J, with 9 bases between the two ends. CDR3 length: 10 residues. Germline CDR1 SNHLY, CDR2 FYNNEI.

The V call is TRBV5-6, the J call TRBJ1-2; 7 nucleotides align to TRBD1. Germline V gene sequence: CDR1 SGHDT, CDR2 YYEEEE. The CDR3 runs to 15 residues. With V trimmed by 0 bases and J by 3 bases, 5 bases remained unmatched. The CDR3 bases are TGTGCCAGCAGCTTGGGAGGGGGCTTGGACTATGGCTACACCTTC. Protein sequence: CASSLGGGLDYGYTF.

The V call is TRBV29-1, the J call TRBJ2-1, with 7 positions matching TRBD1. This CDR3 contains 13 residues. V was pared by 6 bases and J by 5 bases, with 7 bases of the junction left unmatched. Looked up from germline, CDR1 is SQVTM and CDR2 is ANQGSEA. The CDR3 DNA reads TGCAGCGTCTATACCGGACAGGACAATGAGCAGTTCTTC. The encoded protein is CSVYTGQDNEQFF.

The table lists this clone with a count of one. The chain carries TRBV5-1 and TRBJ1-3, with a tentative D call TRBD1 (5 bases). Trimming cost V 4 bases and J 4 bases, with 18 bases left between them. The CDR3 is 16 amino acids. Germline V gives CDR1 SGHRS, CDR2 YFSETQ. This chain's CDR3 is CASSPGDSHRGNTIYF. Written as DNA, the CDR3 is TGCGCCAGCAGCCCCGGGGACTCACATAGGGGAAACACCATATATTTT.

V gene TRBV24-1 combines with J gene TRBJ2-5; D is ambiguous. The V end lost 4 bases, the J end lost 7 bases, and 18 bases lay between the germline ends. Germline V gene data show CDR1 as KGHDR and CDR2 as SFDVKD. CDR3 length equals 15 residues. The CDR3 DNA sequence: TGTGCCACCAGTGACCCTATCCTCGATTCAAGGACCCAGTACTTC. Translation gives CATSDPILDSRTQYF.

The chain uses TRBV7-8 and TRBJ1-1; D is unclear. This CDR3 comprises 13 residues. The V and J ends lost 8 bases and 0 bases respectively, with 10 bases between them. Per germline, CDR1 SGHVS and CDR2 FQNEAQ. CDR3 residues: CASSGIMNTEAFF. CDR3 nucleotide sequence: TGTGCCAGCTCGGGGATCATGAACACTGAAGCTTTCTTT.

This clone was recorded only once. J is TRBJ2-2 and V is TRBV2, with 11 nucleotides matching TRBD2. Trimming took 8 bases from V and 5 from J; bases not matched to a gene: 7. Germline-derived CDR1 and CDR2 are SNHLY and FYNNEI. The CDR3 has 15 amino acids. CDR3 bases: TGTGCCAGCGGCTCGATAGCGGGAGGGACCGGGGAGCTGTTTTTT. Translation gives CASGSIAGGTGELFF.

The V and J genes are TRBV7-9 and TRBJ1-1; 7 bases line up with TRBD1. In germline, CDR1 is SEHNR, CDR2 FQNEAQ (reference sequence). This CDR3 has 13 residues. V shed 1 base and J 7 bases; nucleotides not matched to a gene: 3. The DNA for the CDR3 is TGTGCCAGCAGCTTAGAGGCAGGGGGTGAAGCTTTCTTT. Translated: CASSLEAGGEAFF.

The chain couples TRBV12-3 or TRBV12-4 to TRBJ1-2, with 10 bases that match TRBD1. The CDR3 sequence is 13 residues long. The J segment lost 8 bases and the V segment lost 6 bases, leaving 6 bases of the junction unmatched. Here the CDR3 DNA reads TGTGCCAGCAGCACACGGACAGGGGGAGGCTACACCTTC. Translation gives CASSTRTGGGYTF.

The CDR3, as DNA: TGTGCCAGCAGTCGGACTAGCGGGAGAAGGTATGAGCAGTTCTTC. Residues: CASSRTSGRRYEQFF. V is TRBV6-5 and J is TRBJ2-1; TRBD2 matches 13 bases. The CDR3 covers 15 residues. Per the germline V gene, CDR1 is MNHEY and CDR2 is SVGAGI. The trim removed 5 bases at V and 8 bases at J, leaving 6 bases unmatched.

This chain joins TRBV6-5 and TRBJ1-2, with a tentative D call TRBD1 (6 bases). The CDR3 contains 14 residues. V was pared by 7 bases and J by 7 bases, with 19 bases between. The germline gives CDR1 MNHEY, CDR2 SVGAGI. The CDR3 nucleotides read TGTGCCAGCACCACCCCCGGGACACCTGGTGGCTACACCTTC. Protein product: CASTTPGTPGGYTF.

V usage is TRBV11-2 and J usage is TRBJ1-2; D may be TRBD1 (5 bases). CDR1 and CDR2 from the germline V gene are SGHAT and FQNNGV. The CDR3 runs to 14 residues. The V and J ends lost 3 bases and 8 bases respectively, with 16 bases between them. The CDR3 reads CASSFQSQGGGYTF. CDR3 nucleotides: TGTGCCAGCAGCTTCCAGTCCCAGGGAGGCGGCTACACCTTC.

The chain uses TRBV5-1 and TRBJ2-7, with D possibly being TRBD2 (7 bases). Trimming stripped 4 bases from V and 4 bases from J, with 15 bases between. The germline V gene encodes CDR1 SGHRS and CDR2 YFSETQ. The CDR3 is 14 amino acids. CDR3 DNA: TGCGCCAGCAGCGGAATGGGAGGGGGGTACGAGCAGTACTTC. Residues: CASSGMGGGYEQYF.

CDR3 bases: TGTGCCAGTAGCACCACTCTCAGGACTGGGGCCAACGTCCTGACTTTC. It yields the protein CASSTTLRTGANVLTF. The rearrangement uses TRBV19 and TRBJ2-6; D gene uncertain. CDR1 and CDR2 (germline): LNHDA, SQIVND (reference sequence). The germline V and J ends were trimmed by 6 bases and 2 bases, with 14 bases remaining between them. This CDR3 spans 16 amino acids.

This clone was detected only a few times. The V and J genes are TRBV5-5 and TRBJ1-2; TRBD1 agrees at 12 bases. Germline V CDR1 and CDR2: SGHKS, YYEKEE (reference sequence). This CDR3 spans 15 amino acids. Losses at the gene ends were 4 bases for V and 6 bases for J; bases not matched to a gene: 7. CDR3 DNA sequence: TGTGCCAGCAGCCATAGGGACAGGGGGCGGGATGGCTACACCTTC. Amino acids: CASSHRDRGRDGYTF.

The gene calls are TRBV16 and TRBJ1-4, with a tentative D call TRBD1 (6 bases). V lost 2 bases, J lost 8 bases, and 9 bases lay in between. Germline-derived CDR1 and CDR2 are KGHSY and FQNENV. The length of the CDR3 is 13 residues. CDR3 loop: CASSQGGWEKLFF. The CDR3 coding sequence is TGTGCCAGCAGCCAAGGGGGCTGGGAAAAACTGTTTTTT. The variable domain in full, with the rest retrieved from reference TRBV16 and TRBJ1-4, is GEEVAQTPKHLVRGEGQKAKLYCAPIKGHSYVFWYQQVLKNEFKFLISFQNENVFDETGMPKERFSAKCLPNSPCSLEIQATKLEDSAVYFCASSQGGWEKLFFGSGTQLSVL.

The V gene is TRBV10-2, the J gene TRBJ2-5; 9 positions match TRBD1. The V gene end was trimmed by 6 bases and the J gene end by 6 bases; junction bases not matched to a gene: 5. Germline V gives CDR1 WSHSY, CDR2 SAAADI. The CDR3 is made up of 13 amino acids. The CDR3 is CASRGTGFQTQYF. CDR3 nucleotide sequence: TGCGCCAGCAGGGGGACAGGGTTCCAGACCCAGTACTTC.

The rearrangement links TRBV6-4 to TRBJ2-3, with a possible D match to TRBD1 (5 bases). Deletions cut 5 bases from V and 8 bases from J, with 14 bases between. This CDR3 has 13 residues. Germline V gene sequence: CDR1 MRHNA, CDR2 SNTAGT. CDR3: CASSPTREGTQYF. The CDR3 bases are TGTGCCAGCAGTCCCACCAGGGAAGGTACGCAGTATTTT.

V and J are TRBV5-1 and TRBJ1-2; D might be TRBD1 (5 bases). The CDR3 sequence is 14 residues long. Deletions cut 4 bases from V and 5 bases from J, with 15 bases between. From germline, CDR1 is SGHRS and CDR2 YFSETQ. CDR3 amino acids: CASSAGGSGYGYTF. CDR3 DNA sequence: TGCGCCAGCAGCGCCGGGGGTAGCGGGTATGGCTACACCTTC.

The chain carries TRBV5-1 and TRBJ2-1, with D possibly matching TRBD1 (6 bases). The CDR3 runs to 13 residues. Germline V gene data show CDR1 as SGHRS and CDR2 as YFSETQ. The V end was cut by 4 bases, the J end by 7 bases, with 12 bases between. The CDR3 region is CASSILQGNEQFF. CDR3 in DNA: TGCGCCAGCAGCATACTACAGGGTAATGAGCAGTTCTTC.

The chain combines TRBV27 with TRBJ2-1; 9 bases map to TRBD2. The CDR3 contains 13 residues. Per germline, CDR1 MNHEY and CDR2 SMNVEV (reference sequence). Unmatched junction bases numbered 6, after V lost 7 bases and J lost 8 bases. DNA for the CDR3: TGTGCCAGCAAGGCTAGCGGGACCCATGAGCAGTTCTTC. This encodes CASKASGTHEQFF.

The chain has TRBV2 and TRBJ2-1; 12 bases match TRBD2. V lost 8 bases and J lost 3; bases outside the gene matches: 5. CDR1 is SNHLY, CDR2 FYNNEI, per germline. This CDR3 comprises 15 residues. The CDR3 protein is CASQLAGGSYNEQFF. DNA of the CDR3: TGTGCCAGCCAGCTAGCGGGGGGGAGCTACAATGAGCAGTTCTTC.

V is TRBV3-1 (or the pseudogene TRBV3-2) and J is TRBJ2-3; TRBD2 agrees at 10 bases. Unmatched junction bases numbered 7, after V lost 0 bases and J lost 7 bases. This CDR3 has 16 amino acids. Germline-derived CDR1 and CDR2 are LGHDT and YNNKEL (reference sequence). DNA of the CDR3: TGTGCCAGCAGCCAAGATGACCTAGCGGGAGCATATACGCAGTATTTT. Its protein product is CASSQDDLAGAYTQYF.

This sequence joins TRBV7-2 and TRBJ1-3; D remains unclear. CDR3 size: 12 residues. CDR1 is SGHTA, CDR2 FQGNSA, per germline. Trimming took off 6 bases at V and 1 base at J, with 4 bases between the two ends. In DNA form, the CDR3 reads TGTGCCAGCAGACAGTCTGGAAACACCATATATTTT. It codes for CASRQSGNTIYF. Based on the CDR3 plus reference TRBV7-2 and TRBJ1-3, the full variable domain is GAGVSQSPSNKVTEKGKDVELRCDPISGHTALYWYRQSLGQGLEFLIYFQGNSAPDKSGLPSDRFSAERTGGSVSTLTIQRTQQEDSAVYLCASRQSGNTIYFGEGSWLTVV.

The CDR3 reads CASSLGGFPQPQHF. In DNA, the CDR3 is TGTGCCAGCAGCTTAGGAGGGTTCCCTCAGCCCCAGCATTTT. The rearrangement uses TRBV7-2 and TRBJ1-5, with D unresolved. V was pared by 1 base and J by 6 bases, with 10 bases between. The V gene's germline CDR1 is SGHTA and CDR2 FQGNSA. The CDR3 loop spans 14 amino acids.

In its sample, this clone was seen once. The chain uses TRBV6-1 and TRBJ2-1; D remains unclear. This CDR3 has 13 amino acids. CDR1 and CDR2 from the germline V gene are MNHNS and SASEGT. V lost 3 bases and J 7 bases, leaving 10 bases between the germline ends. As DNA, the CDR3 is TGTGCCAGCAGTGATGGCCTCTTTAATGAGCAGTTCTTC. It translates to CASSDGLFNEQFF.

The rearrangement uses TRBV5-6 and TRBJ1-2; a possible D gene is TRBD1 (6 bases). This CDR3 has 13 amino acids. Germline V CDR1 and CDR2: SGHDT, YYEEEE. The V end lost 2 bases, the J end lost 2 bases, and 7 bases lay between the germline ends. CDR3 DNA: TGTGCCAGCAGCTTCAGGGGAAACTATGGCTACACCTTC. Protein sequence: CASSFRGNYGYTF.

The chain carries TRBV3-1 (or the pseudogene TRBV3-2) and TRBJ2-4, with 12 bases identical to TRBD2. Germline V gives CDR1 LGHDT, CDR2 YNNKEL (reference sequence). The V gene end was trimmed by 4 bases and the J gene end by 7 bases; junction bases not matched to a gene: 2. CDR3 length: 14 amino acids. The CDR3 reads CASSPLAGGNIQYF. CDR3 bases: TGTGCCAGCAGCCCACTAGCGGGGGGCAACATTCAGTACTTC.

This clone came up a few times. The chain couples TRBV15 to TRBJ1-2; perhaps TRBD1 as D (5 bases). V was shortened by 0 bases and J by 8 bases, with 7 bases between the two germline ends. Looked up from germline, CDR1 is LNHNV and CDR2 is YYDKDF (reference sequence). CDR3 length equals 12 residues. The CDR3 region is CATSRDRGGYTF. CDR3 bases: TGTGCCACCAGCAGAGACCGGGGGGGCTACACCTTC.

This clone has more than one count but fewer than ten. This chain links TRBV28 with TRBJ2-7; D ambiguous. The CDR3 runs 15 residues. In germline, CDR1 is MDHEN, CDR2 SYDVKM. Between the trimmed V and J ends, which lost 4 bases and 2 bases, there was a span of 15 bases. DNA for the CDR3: TGTGCCAGCAGTTACTCCTCCGGTCTTACCTACGAGCAGTACTTC. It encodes CASSYSSGLTYEQYF.

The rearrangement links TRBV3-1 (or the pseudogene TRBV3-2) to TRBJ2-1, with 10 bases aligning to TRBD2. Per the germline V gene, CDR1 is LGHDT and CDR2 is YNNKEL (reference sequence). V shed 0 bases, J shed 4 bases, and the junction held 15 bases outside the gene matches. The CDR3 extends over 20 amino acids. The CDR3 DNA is TGTGCCAGCAGCCAAGATCCGCGCGTTGCTAGCGGGGGCCTTTACAATGAGCAGTTCTTC. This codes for CASSQDPRVASGGLYNEQFF.